This TCR beta chain was recovered during a study of T-cell reconstitution after alpha-beta-depleted transplantation in children. General study points: Several hundred rapidly expanded clones from non-depleted graft cells reportedly supplied alpha-beta T cells about two months post-transplant. Some patients' high day-60 TCRbeta diversity was attributed to recipient cells surviving conditioning. The main origin of T-cell counts and diversity one year after transplant was newly produced T cells.

About this clonotype: Antigen unknown.

Germline loops: CDR1 ENHRY, CDR2 SYGVKD. CDR3 size: 13 residues. Trimming pared 8 bases from V and 3 bases from J, leaving 10 bases between. A TCRbeta library incorporating unique molecular identifiers was prepared. TCRdb fed the PCR reads into MiXCR, producing one record per CDR3 protein. The sample includes a few hundred thousand distinct CDR3 sequences, 25% to 30% of them seen just once. V gene TRBV10-3 combines with J gene TRBJ1-4; D is undetermined. This TCR came from a boy younger than two with Wiskott-Aldrich syndrome, due to receive a stem cell transplant. The sample consisted of PBMCs, taken before TCRalphabeta/CD19-depleted stem cell transplant. The CDR3 here is CAIQTDPNEKLFF. DNA for the CDR3: TGTGCCATCCAGACGGATCCTAATGAAAAACTGTTTTTT.